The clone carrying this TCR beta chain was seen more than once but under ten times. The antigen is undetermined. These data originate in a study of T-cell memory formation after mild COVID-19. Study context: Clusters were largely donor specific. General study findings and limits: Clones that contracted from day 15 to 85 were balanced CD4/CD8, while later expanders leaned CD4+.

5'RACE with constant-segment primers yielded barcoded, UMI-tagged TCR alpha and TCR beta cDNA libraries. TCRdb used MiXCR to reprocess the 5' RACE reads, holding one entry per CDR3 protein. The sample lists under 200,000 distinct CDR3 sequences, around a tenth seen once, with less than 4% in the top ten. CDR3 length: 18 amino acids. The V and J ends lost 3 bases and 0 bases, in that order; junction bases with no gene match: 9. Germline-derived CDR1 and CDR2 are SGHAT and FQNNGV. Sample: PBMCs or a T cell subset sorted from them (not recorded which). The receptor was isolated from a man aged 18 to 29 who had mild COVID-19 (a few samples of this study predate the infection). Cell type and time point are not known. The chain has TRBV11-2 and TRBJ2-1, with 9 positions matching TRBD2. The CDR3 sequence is CASSFNRDSGGSYNEQFF. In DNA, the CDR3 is TGTGCCAGCAGCTTTAATCGGGATAGCGGGGGCTCCTACAATGAGCAGTTCTTC.